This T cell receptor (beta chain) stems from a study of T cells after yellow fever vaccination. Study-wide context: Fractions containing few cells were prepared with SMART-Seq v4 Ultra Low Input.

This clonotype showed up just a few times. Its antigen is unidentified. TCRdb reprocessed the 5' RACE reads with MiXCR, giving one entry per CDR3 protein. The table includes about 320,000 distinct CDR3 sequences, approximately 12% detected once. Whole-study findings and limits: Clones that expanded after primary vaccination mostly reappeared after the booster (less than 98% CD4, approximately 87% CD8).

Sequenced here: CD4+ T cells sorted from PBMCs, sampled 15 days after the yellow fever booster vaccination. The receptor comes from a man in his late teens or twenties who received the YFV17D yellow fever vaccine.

The CDR3 loop reads CSVEDPHRGLREQFF. The CDR3 DNA is TGCAGCGTTGAAGACCCGCACAGGGGGCTAAGAGAGCAGTTCTTC. The V call is TRBV29-1, the J call TRBJ2-1; 9 nucleotides line up with TRBD1. Germline V gene sequence: CDR1 SQVTM, CDR2 ANQGSEA. The CDR3 has 15 residues. The J segment lost 10 bases and the V segment lost 0 bases, leaving 10 bases of the junction unmatched.